These T cell receptor beta chains were read from a single sample in a study of blood T cell repertoires in COVID-19. Some clones are missing from TCRdb's copy, which holds only in-frame ones; the method was immunoSEQ multiplex PCR. This sample has 120,000 to 150,000 clones, with 80% to 85% found just once. The sequenced sample was peripheral blood. Receptors originate from a human donor in a cohort sampled during active COVID-19. Both conserved end residues are part of each CDR3. D genes are given only for firm matches. Not every row has a clone size; where given, it reads once, few, many or a size class.

cdr3_length j_call clone_size d_call v_call cdr3_aa cdr3_nt
12 TRBJ1-2 few TRBD1 TRBV5-5 CASTQGALGYTF TGTGCCAGCACCCAGGGGGCGCTTGGCTACACCTTC
15 TRBJ2-7 - TRBD2 TRBV7-2 CASSPLAGKVYEQYF TGTGCCAGCAGCCCACTAGCGGGGAAGGTCTACGAGCAGTACTTC
14 TRBJ2-5 - - TRBV18 CASSPFTGLETQYF TGTGCCAGCTCACCATTTACAGGATTGGAGACCCAGTACTTC
20 TRBJ2-3 once TRBD2 TRBV19 CASSGGLAGGGRKRTDTQYF TGTGCCAGTAGTGGCGGACTAGCGGGGGGAGGACGTAAACGCACAGATACGCAGTATTTT
16 TRBJ2-2 - - TRBV7-2 CASSFPGTMNTGELFF TGTGCCAGCAGCTTCCCCGGGACAATGAACACCGGGGAGCTGTTTTTT
17 TRBJ2-1 - TRBD2 TRBV9 CASSAQLAGGPGNEQFF TGTGCCAGCAGCGCCCAACTAGCGGGGGGGCCGGGCAATGAGCAGTTCTTC
11 TRBJ2-7 - - TRBV10-3 CAISANYEQYF TGTGCCATCAGTGCTAACTACGAGCAGTACTTC
15 TRBJ2-1 - - TRBV29-1 CSVPLSSTPRGEQFF TGCAGCGTCCCACTTTCTTCAACCCCCCGGGGTGAGCAGTTCTTC
17 TRBJ2-3 - TRBD2 TRBV5-1 CASSSGTSGGPGDTQYF TGCGCCAGCAGCTCCGGGACTAGCGGGGGACCGGGTGATACGCAGTATTTT
16 TRBJ1-1 - TRBD1 TRBV27 CASSLYPRQGRTEAFF TGTGCCAGCAGCCTTTACCCGAGACAGGGGAGGACTGAAGCTTTCTTT
15 TRBJ2-2 - - TRBV7-7 CASSLDGGYTGELFF TGTGCTAGCAGCTTAGACGGAGGGTACACCGGGGAGCTGTTTTTT
14 TRBJ2-2 - TRBD1 TRBV5-4 CASSSRTGTGELFF TGTGCCAGCAGCTCGCGGACAGGGACCGGGGAGCTGTTTTTT
12 TRBJ1-2 - TRBD1 TRBV19 CASSPGQTGYTF TGTGCCAGTAGTCCGGGACAGACTGGCTACACCTTC
13 TRBJ2-1 - TRBD2 TRBV7-9 CASSPPGRDEQFF TGTGCCAGCAGCCCACCCGGGAGGGATGAGCAGTTCTTC
15 TRBJ2-2 few - TRBV11-2 CASSFRGFNTGELFF TGTGCCAGCAGCTTTCGGGGGTTCAACACCGGGGAGCTGTTTTTT
15 TRBJ2-2 - TRBD2 TRBV2 CASSGGGARTGELFF TGTGCCAGCAGTGGCGGGGGGGCCCGGACCGGGGAGCTGTTTTTT
11 TRBJ2-3 - TRBD1 TRBV29-1 CSAGQGHTQYF TGCAGCGCCGGACAGGGGCATACGCAGTATTTT
16 TRBJ2-7 - TRBD2 TRBV5-1 CASRTGLLTETYEQYF TGCGCCAGTCGCACGGGACTATTAACCGAAACCTACGAGCAGTACTTC
18 TRBJ1-5 few - TRBV28 CASSFLTFQGSSNQPQHF TGTGCCAGCAGTTTCCTAACTTTCCAGGGGAGCAGCAATCAGCCCCAGCATTTT
16 TRBJ1-6 few - TRBV2 CASSWRVGGGNSPLHF TGTGCCAGCAGCTGGAGGGTTGGGGGTGGTAATTCACCCCTCCACTTT
14 TRBJ2-5 once - TRBV5-6 CASSSWGTQETQYF TGTGCCAGCAGCTCCTGGGGCACCCAAGAGACCCAGTACTTC
16 TRBJ2-4 - - TRBV4-1 CASSPISTPRQNIQYF TGCGCCAGCAGCCCTATATCAACCCCCAGACAGAACATTCAGTACTTC
15 TRBJ1-4 - - TRBV19 CASTTIERSTEKLFF TGTGCCAGTACTACCATTGAACGGAGTACGGAAAAACTGTTTTTT
14 TRBJ1-6 - - TRBV27 CASSLYGASVSLHF TGTGCCAGCAGTTTATACGGAGCTAGTGTTAGCCTCCACTTT
15 TRBJ1-6 - TRBD1 TRBV7-2 CASTVDGQGFSPLHF TGTGCCAGCACTGTGGACGGACAGGGTTTTTCACCCCTCCACTTT
16 TRBJ2-1 - TRBD2 TRBV7-6 CASSSRLERRGNEQFF TGTGCCAGCAGCTCCAGGTTGGAGCGGCGGGGGAATGAGCAGTTCTTC
15 TRBJ2-3 - - TRBV11-3 CASSNQGLGTDTQYF TGTGCCAGCAGCAACCAGGGCCTGGGGACAGATACGCAGTATTTT
11 TRBJ2-7 - TRBD1 TRBV10-3 CAGRTGYEQYF TGTGCCGGCAGGACAGGGTACGAGCAGTACTTC
13 TRBJ2-1 - TRBD1 TRBV10-3 CAIRETGDNEQFF TGTGCCATCAGGGAGACAGGGGACAATGAGCAGTTCTTC
13 TRBJ2-3 once TRBD2 TRBV5-1 CASSPGRVDTQYF TGCGCCAGCAGCCCAGGGAGGGTAGATACGCAGTATTTT
14 TRBJ1-4 - - TRBV6-1 CASSEEELNEKLFF TGTGCCAGCAGTGAAGAAGAACTTAATGAAAAACTGTTTTTT
16 TRBJ2-2 once - TRBV15 CATSFRGFTGTGELFF TGTGCCACCAGCTTCCGGGGGTTTACGGGCACCGGGGAGCTGTTTTTT
15 TRBJ1-6 - TRBD1 TRBV7-9 CASSSPTGDNSPLHF TGTGCCAGCAGCTCGCCGACAGGGGATAATTCACCCCTCCACTTT
15 TRBJ2-7 - TRBD1 TRBV6-5 CASRLTGGSIHEQYF TGTGCCAGCAGATTGACAGGGGGCTCGATCCACGAGCAGTACTTC
13 TRBJ2-2 - - TRBV6-5 CASSNFYTGELFF TGTGCCAGCAGTAACTTCTACACCGGGGAGCTGTTTTTT
15 TRBJ2-1 - TRBD2 TRBV27 CATSGVLAGVGEQFF TGTGCCACCAGCGGCGTACTAGCGGGGGTTGGTGAGCAGTTCTTC
15 TRBJ2-2 - - TRBV2 CASREWRGNTGELFF TGTGCCAGCAGAGAGTGGCGGGGGAACACCGGGGAGCTGTTTTTT
16 TRBJ2-3 - TRBD2 TRBV10-3 CAISGVAGGPVDTQYF TGTGCCATCAGTGGAGTAGCGGGGGGGCCAGTGGATACGCAGTATTTT
14 TRBJ2-7 - - TRBV5-6 CASGGPGGGHEQYF TGTGCCAGCGGGGGGCCCGGCGGGGGCCACGAGCAGTACTTC
14 TRBJ2-3 - - TRBV27 CASSLNGGRDTQYF TGTGCCAGCAGTTTAAACGGGGGAAGAGATACGCAGTATTTT